This T cell receptor beta chain was captured in a study of blood T cell repertoires in COVID-19. Overall study context: The study drew acute and convalescent COVID-19 samples from the United States, Italy and Spain.

This clone is a singleton in its sample. Germline values: CDR1 SGHRS, CDR2 YFSETQ. The ends lost 0 bases at V and 0 bases at J; junction bases unmatched: 4. The CDR3 has 16 amino acids. Only in-frame clones appear in the TCRdb table, and some are missing; sequencing was by immunoSEQ multiplex PCR. The sample carries 60,000 to 80,000 clones, approximately 92% recorded once. V gene TRBV5-1 combines with J gene TRBJ1-1; 8 nucleotides align to TRBD1. The sequence was obtained from a human donor in a cohort sampled during active COVID-19. The specimen was peripheral blood. CDR3 nucleotide sequence: TGCGCCAGCAGCTTGGCTAGGGACAGGCTGAACACTGAAGCTTTCTTT. The encoded protein is CASSLARDRLNTEAFF. Variable domain in full (rest from reference TRBV5-1 and TRBJ1-1): KAGVTQTPRYLIKTRGQQVTLSCSPISGHRSVSWYQQTPGQGLQFLFEYFSETQRNKGNFPGRFSGRQFSNSRSEMNVSTLELGDSALYLCASSLARDRLNTEAFFGQGTRLTVV.